These 13 T cell receptor beta chains were all obtained from the same sample, sequenced in a study of T cells and copy number aberrations in small-cell lung cancer. Some clones are missing from TCRdb's copy, which holds only in-frame ones; the method was immunoSEQ multiplex PCR. Among about 3,000 clones listed, 90% were seen once. The specimen sequenced was normal tissue next to the tumor. These receptors were obtained from a man aged 50 to 59 with small cell lung cancer.

The chain carries TRBV30 and TRBJ1-2; D gene uncertain. V lost 3 bases and J 14 bases, leaving 25 bases between the germline ends. Germline lookup yields CDR1 GTSNPN and CDR2 SVGIG (reference sequence). CDR3 length equals 14 residues. The CDR3 loop reads CAWRDKTGLLTGTF. Here the CDR3 DNA reads TGTGCCTGGAGGGATAAAACCGGACTCTTAACGGGGACCTTC.

The chain recombines TRBV30 with TRBJ2-7, with no clear D. This CDR3 comprises 12 residues. Trimming removed 0 bases at V and 2 bases at J, with 5 bases between. Germline CDR1 reads GTSNPN; CDR2 reads SVGIG (reference sequence). The CDR3 region is CAWSVGPYEQYF. The CDR3 DNA reads TGTGCCTGGAGTGTTGGTCCCTACGAGCAGTACTTC.

V and J are TRBV11-2 and TRBJ2-7; tentatively, D is TRBD2 (6 bases). V lost 5 bases, J lost 6 bases, and 14 bases lay in between. The CDR3 is made up of 13 amino acids. Germline V gene sequence: CDR1 SGHAT, CDR2 FQNNGV. In DNA, the CDR3 is TGTGCCAGCAGCCTCGGCGGGGATAGCGAGCAGTACTTC. This codes for CASSLGGDSEQYF.

The gene calls are TRBV5-1 and TRBJ1-1; D not certain. Deletions cut 5 bases from V and 4 bases from J, with 12 bases between. This CDR3 has 13 residues. The germline CDR1 and CDR2 sequences are SGHRS and YFSETQ. The CDR3 coding sequence is TGCGCCAGCAGAGGTGACGGCAGCACTGAAGCTTTCTTT. Its protein product is CASRGDGSTEAFF.

This clone has only one observation. One end of the junction fails to match germline, which may point to a read error. V and J are TRBV7-7 and TRBJ2-3, with 7 bases matching TRBD2. Germline V lookup: CDR1 SSHAT, CDR2 FNYEAQ (reference sequence). The CDR3 is made up of 13 amino acids. The CDR3 spells CASSLAEADTQYF. The CDR3 nucleotides read TGTGCTAGCAGCCTAGCGGAAGCAGATACGCAGTATTTT.

The rearrangement uses TRBV29-1 and TRBJ2-1, with D possibly matching TRBD1 (6 bases). Per germline, CDR1 SQVTM and CDR2 ANQGSEA. V lost 7 bases to trimming and J lost 8 bases, with 15 bases between them. This CDR3 has 12 residues. Here the CDR3 DNA reads TGCAGCGCCTTCCTAGGGGGTGATGAGCAGTTCTTC. Protein: CSAFLGGDEQFF.

V is TRBV6-1 and J is TRBJ2-2, with 8 bases aligning to TRBD2. CDR1 is MNHNS and CDR2 is SASEGT in the germline V gene. The V segment lost 4 bases and the J segment 0 bases; nucleotides outside the gene matches: 4. The CDR3 runs 16 residues. CDR3 sequence: CASSGLAGTNTGELFF. The CDR3 coding sequence is TGTGCCAGCAGTGGATTAGCGGGGACGAACACCGGGGAGCTGTTTTTT.

This rearrangement joins TRBV2 to TRBJ1-2; tentatively, D is TRBD1 (5 bases). The CDR3 loop spans 16 amino acids. In germline, CDR1 is SNHLY, CDR2 FYNNEI. Trimming stripped 4 bases from V and 3 bases from J, with 18 bases between. The CDR3 protein is CASSGTQGLLYYGYTF. CDR3 DNA sequence: TGTGCCAGCAGTGGGACGCAGGGACTCCTGTACTATGGCTACACCTTC. The full variable domain, its missing parts supplied by reference TRBV2 and TRBJ1-2, is EPEVTQTPSHQVTQMGQEVILRCVPISNHLYFYWYRQILGQKVEFLVSFYNNEISEKSEIFDDQFSVERPDGSNFTLKIRSTKLEDSAMYFCASSGTQGLLYYGYTFGSGTRLTVV.

The V and J genes are TRBV5-1 and TRBJ2-7; 11 bases line up with TRBD2. Trimming took 1 base from V and 0 from J; bases not matched to a gene: 3. The CDR3 is 16 amino acids. The germline V gene encodes CDR1 SGHRS and CDR2 YFSETQ. The CDR3 nucleotides are TGCGCCAGCAGCTTGTTAACTAGCGGGAGCTCCTACGAGCAGTACTTC. Its protein product is CASSLLTSGSSYEQYF.

The chain has TRBV30 and TRBJ1-4, with D unclear. The CDR3 covers 14 residues. Germline-derived CDR1 and CDR2 are GTSNPN and SVGIG (reference sequence). Between the trimmed V and J ends, which lost 2 bases and 0 bases, there was a span of 7 bases. The CDR3, as DNA: TGTGCCTGGAGTAGGTTAGCAACTAATGAAAAACTGTTTTTT. It specifies CAWSRLATNEKLFF.

The chain combines TRBV4-3 with TRBJ1-3, with D unclear. This CDR3 has 16 residues. Germline V CDR1 and CDR2: LGHNA, YSLEER. Trimming took off 0 bases at V and 0 bases at J, with 9 bases between the two ends. The CDR3 reads CASSQDQTSSGNTIYF. The DNA of the CDR3 is TGCGCCAGCAGCCAAGATCAGACGAGCTCTGGAAACACCATATATTTT.

This rearrangement joins TRBV5-4 to TRBJ2-1; TRBD2 agrees at 8 bases. The junction had 19 bases not matched to a gene; V was cut back by 9 bases and J by 8 bases. This CDR3 is 16 amino acids long. CDR1 and CDR2 from the germline V gene are SGHNT and YYREEE (reference sequence). The CDR3: CAIPRGSGKGGDEQFF. CDR3 coding DNA: TGTGCCATCCCACGAGGTAGCGGGAAAGGTGGCGATGAGCAGTTCTTC.

Comments on this clone: A junction boundary mismatches the germline segment, possibly from a read error. The V gene is TRBV7-9, the J gene TRBJ1-6; D not resolved. Germline V gene sequence: CDR1 SEHNR, CDR2 FQNEAQ (reference sequence). The length of the CDR3 is 14 residues. The CDR3 region is CASSWQQFNSLLHF. DNA of the CDR3: TGTGCCAGCAGCTGGCAGCAATTCAATTCACTCCTCCACTTT. The full variable domain, its missing parts supplied by reference TRBV7-9 and TRBJ1-6, is DTGVSQNPRHKITKRGQNVTFRCDPISEHNRLYWYRQTLGQGPEFLTYFQNEAQLEKSRLLSDRFSAERPKGSFSTLEIQRTEQGDSAMYLCASSWQQFNSLLHFGNGTRLTVT.